The clone carrying this T cell receptor beta chain was seen only a few times. The CDR3 spans 12 residues. Looked up from germline, CDR1 is MNHEY and CDR2 is SVGAGI. V lost 5 bases, J lost 1 base, and 5 bases lay in between. Per the original methods: How many nucleated cells were present was estimated from reference gene primer amplification. TCRdb's table, derived via immunoSEQ multiplex PCR, lists solely in-frame clones and lacks some. V and J calls and clone size follow that table, whereas D and trimming were derived from the DNA. The data show about 200,000 clones, around 82% seen once. This specimen comes from a study of blood T cell repertoires in COVID-19. Study-wide context: The cDNA or gDNA used as material had been derived from T cells, B-cell-depleted T cells, or PBMCs.

Sequenced material: peripheral blood. The chain combines TRBV6-5 with TRBJ1-1; D ambiguous. The receptor's source is a woman aged 40 to 50 with active or convalescent COVID-19. The CDR3 sequence is CASSRGNTEAFF. DNA of the CDR3: TGTGCCAGCAGTCGGGGGAACACTGAAGCTTTCTTT.